The rows below give T cell receptor beta chains drawn from one sample of a study of siplizumab effects on memory and regulatory T cells. Profiling relied on immunoSEQ multiplex PCR, and the TCRdb table lists in-frame clones only, not all of them. The sample lists some 40,000 clones, around 89% occurring once. Sequences were obtained from naive CD4+ T cells sorted from blood. Receptors were obtained from a human donor in good health. CDR3s include the opening cysteine and the closing phenylalanine or tryptophan. A D gene is named only where the DNA matches it firmly. Expanded clones are given a class, and other clones once, few, many or no size at all.

size: -; D: -; J: TRBJ2-7; V: TRBV6-5; DNA: TGTGCCAGCAGCCGGACTGGTACCTACGAGCAGTACTTC; CDR3: CASSRTGTYEQYF
size: -; D: -; J: TRBJ2-3; V: TRBV7-3; DNA: TGTGCCAGCAGCTTAACCAGGGAAGAAGATACGCAGTATTTT; CDR3: CASSLTREEDTQYF
size: -; D: -; J: TRBJ1-5; V: TRBV6-1; DNA: TGTGCCAGCAGTGAATCGGACCGATATAATCAGCCCCAGCATTTT; CDR3: CASSESDRYNQPQHF
size: -; D: TRBD1; J: TRBJ1-1; V: TRBV29-1; DNA: TGCAGCGCCCCGGGACAGCCAGCGAACACTGAAGCTTTCTTT; CDR3: CSAPGQPANTEAFF
size: -; D: -; J: TRBJ2-1; V: TRBV19; DNA: TGTGCCAGTAGTCCTCAGACTGCCCCCACATATAATGAGCAGTTCTTC; CDR3: CASSPQTAPTYNEQFF
size: once; D: -; J: TRBJ2-2; V: TRBV27; DNA: TGTGCCAGCAAGGGGTTAGCAAACACCGGGGAGCTGTTTTTT; CDR3: CASKGLANTGELFF
size: -; D: -; J: TRBJ2-7; V: TRBV30; DNA: TGTGCCTGGCAAGGGGGAGTTTTGGGGGGCGAGCAGTACTTC; CDR3: CAWQGGVLGGEQYF
size: -; D: -; J: TRBJ2-2; V: TRBV7-3; DNA: TGTGCCAGCAGCCTCGGGACACATAACACCGGGGAGCTGTTTTTT; CDR3: CASSLGTHNTGELFF
size: -; D: -; J: TRBJ2-7; V: TRBV27; DNA: TGTGCCAGCAGACAGTTGGGGTCGACCTACGAGCAGTACTTC; CDR3: CASRQLGSTYEQYF
size: -; D: TRBD1; J: TRBJ1-5; V: TRBV4-1; DNA: TGCGCCAGCAGCTACGGACAGGTCGACAATCAGCCCCAGCATTTT; CDR3: CASSYGQVDNQPQHF
size: -; D: -; J: TRBJ1-3; V: TRBV5-1; DNA: TGCGCCAGCAGCGAAACAACCGCGTACGGAAACACCATATATTTT; CDR3: CASSETTAYGNTIYF
size: -; D: -; J: TRBJ2-5; V: TRBV6-5; DNA: TGTGCCAGCAGTTCCTCATGGGCAGGGCGGGAGACCCAGTACTTC; CDR3: CASSSSWAGRETQYF
size: few; D: -; J: TRBJ1-2; V: TRBV19; DNA: TGTGCCAGTAGTTTACCGGGGTTCTATGGCTACACCTTC; CDR3: CASSLPGFYGYTF
size: -; D: TRBD2; J: TRBJ2-1; V: TRBV15; DNA: TGTGCCACCAGCAGAGACCGGACTAGCGGGAGGGCAGGGACGCCATACAATGAGCAGTTCTTC; CDR3: CATSRDRTSGRAGTPYNEQFF
size: -; D: -; J: TRBJ1-1; V: TRBV19; DNA: TGTGCCAGCACTAGATTGGGGGTGAACACTGAAGCTTTCTTT; CDR3: CASTRLGVNTEAFF
size: -; D: TRBD2; J: TRBJ2-3; V: TRBV19; DNA: TGTGCCAGCATACCTGCTAGCGGGGGCCGGGATACGCAGTATTTT; CDR3: CASIPASGGRDTQYF
size: -; D: TRBD2; J: TRBJ2-5; V: TRBV9; DNA: TGTGCCAGCACCCTCGGATGGGGAGGGGAAGAGACCCAGTACTTC; CDR3: CASTLGWGGEETQYF
size: -; D: -; J: TRBJ2-7; V: TRBV6-4; DNA: TGTGCCAGCCAAATTCGGGAGAGCAACCGAGACTCCTACGAGCAGTACTTC; CDR3: CASQIRESNRDSYEQYF
size: -; D: TRBD2; J: TRBJ2-4; V: TRBV5-4; DNA: TGTGCCAGCAGCTTGGCACGAATCGGGGGGGCAACAGGAAACATTCAGTACTTC; CDR3: CASSLARIGGATGNIQYF
size: -; D: -; J: TRBJ2-1; V: TRBV7-3; DNA: TGTGCCAGCAGTTATTCCCGGGACTACAATGAGCAGTTCTTC; CDR3: CASSYSRDYNEQFF
size: -; D: -; J: TRBJ2-3; V: TRBV5-1; DNA: TGCGCCAGCAGCTTCTTGGGGGAGAGGACAGATACGCAGTATTTT; CDR3: CASSFLGERTDTQYF
size: -; D: -; J: TRBJ1-5; V: TRBV6-1; DNA: TGTGCCAGCAGATCAGGGACCAACAATCAGCCCCAGCATTTT; CDR3: CASRSGTNNQPQHF
size: -; D: TRBD2; J: TRBJ2-2; V: TRBV10-3; DNA: TGTGCCTCCCGCAGGGGTAGCGGGGACACCGGGGAGCTGTTTTTT; CDR3: CASRRGSGDTGELFF
size: few; D: -; J: TRBJ1-1; V: TRBV7-9; DNA: TGTGCCAGCAAGAACGAGGAAGTGAACACTGAAGCTTTCTTT; CDR3: CASKNEEVNTEAFF
size: -; D: -; J: TRBJ2-3; V: TRBV30; DNA: TGTGCCTGGAGCTCGGGAGAGGAAGATACGCAGTATTTT; CDR3: CAWSSGEEDTQYF
size: -; D: -; J: TRBJ2-5; V: TRBV5-1; DNA: TGCGCCAGCAGCTTGGGGGGAGAAGAGACCCGGTACTTC; CDR3: CASSLGGEETRYF